This TCR beta chain was captured by sequencing in a study of memory CD4+ T cells and cytomegalovirus serostatus. Whole-study context: Donors were healthy Belgian adults, 10 or so CMV seropositive and 24 seronegative.

CDR3 length: 14 amino acids. Germline values: CDR1 SEHNR, CDR2 FQNEAQ (reference sequence). With 9 bases clipped from V and 4 bases from J, the junction kept 7 bases outside the gene matches. Clones were read by immunoSEQ multiplex PCR, and TCRdb kept only the in-frame ones, dropping some. In the table there are tens of thousands of clones, 76% of which are singletons. Single viable CD3+CD4+CD8-CD45RO+ cells were sorted as the memory CD4+ T cells. Donors' CMV status reflects serum IgG against pp150, pp28, p38, p52. Note on this clone: Its specificity is not known.

Study outcomes and limitations: Each of around 69 CMV-associated TCRbeta sequences occurred in one to five individuals. CMV serostatus prediction reached median AUC approximately 0.96, or 0.89 with US-trained model.

The chain carries TRBV7-9 and TRBJ2-3; 10 bases are shared with TRBD2. The sample comprised memory CD4+ T cells from blood. This sequence originates from an adult in good health and CMV-seronegative. DNA for the CDR3: TGTGCCAGTACAGAGCGGGGGGGCCCAGATACGCAGTATTTT. Translating gives CASTERGGPDTQYF. The whole variable domain, filled in from reference TRBV7-9 and TRBJ2-3, reads DTGVSQNPRHKITKRGQNVTFRCDPISEHNRLYWYRQTLGQGPEFLTYFQNEAQLEKSRLLSDRFSAERPKGSFSTLEIQRTEQGDSAMYLCASTERGGPDTQYFGPGTRLTVL.